Reported below is one T cell receptor (beta chain). The antigen remains undetermined. RNA transcripts yielded amplified TCR beta CDR3 regions. The TCR CDR3 first-round RT-PCR relied on the HTBI primer set. TCRdb re-analysed the multiplex PCR reads in MiXCR, keeping a single row per CDR3 protein. The table has 450,000 to 600,000 distinct CDR3 sequences, 12% to 15% seen once. The sample belongs to a study of T cells in Graves' hyperthyroidism and ophthalmopathy. Study-wide points: Through a model of 13 V-J features, ophthalmopathy was separated from stable hyperthyroidism.

Trimming stripped 5 bases from V and 1 base from J, with 14 bases between. CDR1 and CDR2 (germline): SGHAT, FQNNGV. This CDR3 is 15 amino acids long. The gene calls are TRBV11-2 and TRBJ1-2; the D is unclear. The sequencing sample was made of blood. This TCR came from a woman in her 40s with Graves' hyperthyroidism. In nucleotides, the CDR3 is TGTGCCAGCAGCCAAGAAGAGGACCGTAACTATGGCTACACCTTC. As protein: CASSQEEDRNYGYTF.